The 21 T cell receptor beta chains below were found in one sample sequenced in a study of technical replicates of blood from a few donors. The data were produced by immunoSEQ multiplex PCR, yet TCRdb's version contains in-frame clones alone and is incomplete. The table has about 100,000 clones, roughly 95% seen once. The specimen sequenced was T cells isolated from PBMCs. All receptors come from a human donor in good health.

The chain couples TRBV9 to TRBJ1-3, with D possibly matching TRBD1 (5 bases). Trimming removed 4 bases at V and 4 bases at J, with 15 bases between. Germline CDR1 and CDR2: SGDLS and YYNGEE. CDR3 length equals 15 residues. This chain's CDR3 is CASSQGDFGGNTIYF. The CDR3 bases are TGTGCCAGCAGCCAAGGGGATTTCGGAGGAAACACCATATATTTT. Full variable domain (remainder filled in from reference TRBV9 and TRBJ1-3): DSGVTQTPKHLITATGQRVTLRCSPRSGDLSVYWYQQSLDQGLQFLIQYYNGEERAKGNILERFSAQQFPDLHSELNLSSLELGDSALYFCASSQGDFGGNTIYFGEGSWLTVV.

The chain joins TRBV6-5 to TRBJ2-1, with 8 bases that match TRBD2. Germline loops: CDR1 MNHEY, CDR2 SVGAGI. V dropped 7 bases and J dropped 5; count of bases not matched to a gene: 10. The CDR3 runs to 15 residues. In DNA, the CDR3 is TGTGCCAGCACTCGGGCGGGAGGTAAAGACAATGAGCAGTTCTTC. Translation: CASTRAGGKDNEQFF.

This clone showed up just once. The rearrangement links TRBV10-2 to TRBJ1-2; TRBD1 aligns across 9 bases. The CDR3 has 14 amino acids. With 4 bases clipped from V and 4 bases from J, the junction kept 4 bases outside the gene matches. The germline gives CDR1 WSHSY, CDR2 SAAADI. In DNA form, the CDR3 reads TGCGCCAGCAGTGGGGGACAGGGTGGCTATGGCTACACCTTC. This sequence encodes CASSGGQGGYGYTF.

This chain uses TRBV5-8 with TRBJ2-7; perhaps TRBD1 as D (7 bases). The germline gives CDR1 SGHTS, CDR2 YDEGEE. The CDR3 contains 12 residues. Trimming cost V 3 bases and J 6 bases, with 10 bases left between them. This CDR3 reads CASSWRGREQYF. CDR3 sequence (DNA): TGTGCCAGCAGCTGGAGGGGGCGCGAGCAGTACTTC.

The chain carries TRBV5-5 and TRBJ2-7, with a tentative D call TRBD2 (6 bases). The CDR3 consists of 14 residues. CDR1 is SGHKS and CDR2 is YYEKEE in the germline V gene (reference sequence). V was trimmed by 3 bases and J by 5 bases, leaving 15 bases between them. CDR3 amino acids: CASSYGDLRNEQYF. In DNA form, the CDR3 reads TGTGCCAGCAGCTATGGGGACTTGCGAAACGAGCAGTACTTC.

The rearrangement joins TRBV5-6 to TRBJ1-2; D unclear. Germline-derived CDR1 and CDR2 are SGHDT and YYEEEE. Trimming cost V 2 bases and J 7 bases, with 9 bases left between them. This CDR3 is built from 12 residues. In DNA, the CDR3 is TGTGCCAGCAGCTTTCGACAACCTGGCTACACCTTC. Encoded protein: CASSFRQPGYTF.

This clone was seen only a few times. The chain uses TRBV7-9 and TRBJ1-1, with D unresolved. The CDR3 is 12 residues long. With 5 bases removed from V and 6 bases from J, the gap between germline ends came to 10 bases. Germline CDR1 SEHNR, CDR2 FQNEAQ (reference sequence). CDR3 region: CASSDWRPEAFF. DNA for the CDR3: TGTGCCAGCAGCGACTGGAGGCCTGAAGCTTTCTTT.

This clone has just one count. The chain combines TRBV5-6 with TRBJ2-3, with D maybe TRBD2 (5 bases). Germline-derived CDR1 and CDR2 are SGHDT and YYEEEE. The V and J ends lost 7 bases and 6 bases respectively, with 12 bases between them. The CDR3 spans 12 residues. Here the CDR3 DNA reads TGTGCCAGCGGAGGTCTGGCGGATACGCAGTATTTT. Translated: CASGGLADTQYF.

The V and J genes are TRBV9 and TRBJ2-1; the match to TRBD2 covers 10 bases. The CDR3 sequence is 16 residues long. Germline CDR1 SGDLS, CDR2 YYNGEE. V dropped 4 bases and J dropped 3; count of bases not matched to a gene: 7. The CDR3 DNA sequence: TGTGCCAGCAGCACAACTAGCGGGACCTTCTACAATGAGCAGTTCTTC. Protein sequence: CASSTTSGTFYNEQFF. Filled out from reference TRBV9 and TRBJ2-1, the complete variable domain reads DSGVTQTPKHLITATGQRVTLRCSPRSGDLSVYWYQQSLDQGLQFLIQYYNGEERAKGNILERFSAQQFPDLHSELNLSSLELGDSALYFCASSTTSGTFYNEQFFGPGTRLTVL.

With regard to this clone: The junction differs from germline at one of its ends, possibly a read error. V is TRBV13 and J is TRBJ2-5, with 8 bases aligning to TRBD1. Germline V CDR1 and CDR2: PRHDT, FYEKMQ (reference sequence). The CDR3 spans 14 residues. The DNA for the CDR3 is TGTGCCAGCAGCCCCTGGACAGGGCAAGAGGCCCAGTACTTC. It is translated as CASSPWTGQEAQYF. Using reference TRBV13 and TRBJ2-5 for the parts outside the CDR3, the full variable domain is AAGVIQSPRHLIKEKRETATLKCYPIPRHDTVYWYQQGPGQDPQFLISFYEKMQSDKGSIPDRFSAQQFSDYHSELNMSSLELGDSALYFCASSPWTGQEAQYFGPGTRLLVL.

V and J are TRBV30 and TRBJ1-2; D remains unclear. Trimming took off 0 bases at V and 7 bases at J, with 9 bases between the two ends. In germline, CDR1 is GTSNPN, CDR2 SVGIG (reference sequence). The CDR3 consists of 12 residues. The CDR3 is CAWSVSRGGYTF. CDR3 DNA sequence: TGTGCCTGGAGTGTGTCTCGAGGTGGCTACACCTTC. Based on the CDR3 plus reference TRBV30 and TRBJ1-2, the full variable domain is SQTIHQWPATLVQPVGSPLSLECTVEGTSNPNLYWYRQAAGRGLQLLFYSVGIGQISSEVPQNLSASRPQDRQFILSSKKLLLSDSGFYLCAWSVSRGGYTFGSGTRLTVV.

The chain is built from TRBV7-3 and TRBJ1-1; D is uncertain. V was pared by 5 bases and J by 6 bases, with 10 bases between. CDR1 is SGHTA, CDR2 FQGTGA, per germline. The length of the CDR3 is 12 residues. As DNA, the CDR3 is TGTGCCAGCAGCCCTTTTGGCCCTGAAGCTTTCTTT. As protein: CASSPFGPEAFF.

This clone came up once. V gene TRBV5-1 combines with J gene TRBJ2-2; the D gene is possibly TRBD2 (5 bases). This CDR3 has 16 amino acids. The germline V gene has CDR1 SGHRS and CDR2 YFSETQ. V lost 0 bases and J lost 0, with 9 bases in between. The CDR3 loop is CASSLETGSNTGELFF. The CDR3 region has the DNA TGCGCCAGCAGCTTGGAGACGGGGTCGAACACCGGGGAGCTGTTTTTT. The whole variable domain, remainder taken from reference TRBV5-1 and TRBJ2-2, is KAGVTQTPRYLIKTRGQQVTLSCSPISGHRSVSWYQQTPGQGLQFLFEYFSETQRNKGNFPGRFSGRQFSNSRSEMNVSTLELGDSALYLCASSLETGSNTGELFFGEGSRLTVL.

This clone occurred once. V is TRBV28 and J is TRBJ1-4, with D maybe TRBD1 (5 bases). The V gene's germline CDR1 is MDHEN and CDR2 SYDVKM. The CDR3 runs to 14 residues. V was cut by 1 base and J by 8 bases, with 11 bases left in between. CDR3 bases: TGTGCCAGCAGTTTATTAGGGGCCTTCGAAAAACTGTTTTTT. Protein product: CASSLLGAFEKLFF.

The J gene is TRBJ1-5, the V gene TRBV4-1; a weak D match, TRBD1 (6 bases). There are 15 residues in the CDR3. Germline V lookup: CDR1 MGHRA, CDR2 YSYEKL. The ends were cut back, 8 bases at V and 1 base at J, with 15 bases in the middle. CDR3 nucleotides: TGCGCCAGCGGACCTACACAGGGAAGCAATCAGCCCCAGCATTTT. Its protein is CASGPTQGSNQPQHF.

The table lists this clone with a count of one. The CDR3 bases are TGTGCCAGCAGCTTGGCAGGGGGCCCTTTGGATGGCTACACCTTC. Amino acids: CASSLAGGPLDGYTF. The chain is built from TRBV7-3 and TRBJ1-2; TRBD1 matches at 8 bases. Germline-derived CDR1 and CDR2 are SGHTA and FQGTGA. The CDR3 is made up of 15 amino acids. V lost 3 bases and J lost 6; bases outside the gene matches: 9.

Here the CDR3 reads CASSSFGGLAETEQYF. The DNA of the CDR3 is TGTGCCAGCAGTTCTTTTGGAGGACTAGCGGAAACCGAGCAGTACTTC. V and J are TRBV7-9 and TRBJ2-7; 10 bases are a match to TRBD2. Germline CDR1 SEHNR, CDR2 FQNEAQ (reference sequence). With 6 bases clipped from V and 6 bases from J, the junction kept 14 bases outside the gene matches. The CDR3 extends over 16 amino acids.

The chain recombines TRBV30 with TRBJ1-5; D is uncertain. CDR3 length: 11 residues. Germline CDR1 GTSNPN, CDR2 SVGIG (reference sequence). V was clipped by 5 bases and J by 6 bases, with 8 bases between them. The CDR3 nucleotides are TGTGCCTGGGGAGCTGGTCAGCCCCAGCATTTT. Its translation is CAWGAGQPQHF.

The chain has TRBV6-1 and TRBJ1-5; 10 positions match TRBD1. This CDR3 comprises 17 residues. Germline V gene data show CDR1 as MNHNS and CDR2 as SASEGT. J was trimmed by 4 bases and V by 2 bases; bases with no gene match: 8. CDR3 DNA: TGTGCCAGCAGTGAACCCGGGACAGGGGCGAAAAATCAGCCCCAGCATTTT. Protein sequence: CASSEPGTGAKNQPQHF.

This clone is a singleton in its sample. The chain couples TRBV13 to TRBJ2-1; weak D call: TRBD2 (6 bases). Trimming took off 5 bases at V and 4 bases at J, with 9 bases between the two ends. The CDR3 runs to 13 residues. From germline, CDR1 is PRHDT and CDR2 FYEKMQ (reference sequence). Written as DNA, the CDR3 is TGTGCCAGCAGCCCGGAGGGATACAATGAGCAGTTCTTC. Encoded protein: CASSPEGYNEQFF.

In nucleotides, the CDR3 is TGTGCCAGCAGCTTTGCGGGAGGGAACACCGGGGAGCTGTTTTTT. Its translation is CASSFAGGNTGELFF. The chain couples TRBV5-4 to TRBJ2-2; TRBD2 aligns across 8 bases. CDR1 SGHNT and CDR2 YYREEE come from the germline V gene (reference sequence). The CDR3 is made up of 15 amino acids. V shed 2 bases, J shed 1 base, and the junction held 1 base outside the gene matches.